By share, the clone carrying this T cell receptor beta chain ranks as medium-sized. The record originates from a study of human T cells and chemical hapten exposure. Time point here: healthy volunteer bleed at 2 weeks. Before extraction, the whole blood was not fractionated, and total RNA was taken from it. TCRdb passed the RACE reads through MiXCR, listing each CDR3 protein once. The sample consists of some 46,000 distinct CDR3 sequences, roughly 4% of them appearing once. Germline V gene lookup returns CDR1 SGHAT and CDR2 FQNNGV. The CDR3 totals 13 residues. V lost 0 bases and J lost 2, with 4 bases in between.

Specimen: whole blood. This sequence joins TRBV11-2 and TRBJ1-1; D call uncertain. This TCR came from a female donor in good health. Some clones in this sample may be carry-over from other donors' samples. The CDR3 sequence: CASSLDPNTEAFF. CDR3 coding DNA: TGTGCCAGCAGCTTAGATCCTAACACTGAAGCTTTCTTT. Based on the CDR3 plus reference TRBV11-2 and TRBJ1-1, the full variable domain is EAGVAQSPRYKIIEKRQSVAFWCNPISGHATLYWYQQILGQGPKLLIQFQNNGVVDDSQLPKDRFSAERLKGVDSTLKIQPAKLEDSAVYLCASSLDPNTEAFFGQGTRLTVV.